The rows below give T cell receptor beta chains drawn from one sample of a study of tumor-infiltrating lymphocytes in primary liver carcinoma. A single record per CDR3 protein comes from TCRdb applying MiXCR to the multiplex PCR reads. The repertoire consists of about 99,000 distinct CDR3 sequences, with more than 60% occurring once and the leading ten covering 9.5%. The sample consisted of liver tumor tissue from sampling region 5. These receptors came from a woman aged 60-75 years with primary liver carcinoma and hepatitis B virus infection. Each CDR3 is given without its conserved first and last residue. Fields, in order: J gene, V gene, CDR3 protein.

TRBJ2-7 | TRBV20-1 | STKAGTSGRHEQY
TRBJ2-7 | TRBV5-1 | ASSLELRGVGSDEQY
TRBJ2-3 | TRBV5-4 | ASSFSICTDTQY
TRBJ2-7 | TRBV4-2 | ASSQEARGDEQY
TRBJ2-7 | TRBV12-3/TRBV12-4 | ASSPSSGGWYEQY
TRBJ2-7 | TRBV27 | ASSRRLCGRPAALYEQY
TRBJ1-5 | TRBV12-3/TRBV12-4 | ASSLATVNQPQH
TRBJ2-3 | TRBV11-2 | ASSLGDGTQY
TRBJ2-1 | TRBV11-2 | ASSITHGQGYRGEHF
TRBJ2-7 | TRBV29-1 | NVATGWGYEQY
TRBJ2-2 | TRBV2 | ASSGRRRTNTGELF
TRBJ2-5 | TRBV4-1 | ASSQWRRETQY
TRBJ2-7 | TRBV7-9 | ASSPRGGVAYYEQY
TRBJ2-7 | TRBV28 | ASRASGLAGGQY
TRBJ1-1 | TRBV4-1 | TSSPRQGGTEAF
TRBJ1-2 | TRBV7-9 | ASSLTGDYGYT
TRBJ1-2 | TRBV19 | ASSVGQGAPYT
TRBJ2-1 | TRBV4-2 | ASSPAMLLAGVIDNEQF
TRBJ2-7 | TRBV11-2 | VSSYFSGRDVQY
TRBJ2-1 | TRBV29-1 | SVDRRGDEQF
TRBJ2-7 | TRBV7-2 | ASSLRLTYEQY
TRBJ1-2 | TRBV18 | ASSPDRGLGYT
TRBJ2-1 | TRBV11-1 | ASSHDRNEQF
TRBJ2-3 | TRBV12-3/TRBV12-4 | ASIFGQGLGDTQY
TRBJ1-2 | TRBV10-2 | ASSESGGYGYT
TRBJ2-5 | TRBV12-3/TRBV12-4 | ASGPGLTGGVGETQY
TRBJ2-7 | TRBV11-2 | ATMGKGSHAYEQY
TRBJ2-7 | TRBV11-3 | ASSWTGEGYKQY
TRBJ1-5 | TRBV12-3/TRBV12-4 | ASIPRTSSDQPQH
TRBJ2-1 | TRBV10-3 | AIRGTGGVEQS
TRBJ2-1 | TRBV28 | VSSAGGTRSYYEQF
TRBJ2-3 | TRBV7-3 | ASSLTGWADTQY
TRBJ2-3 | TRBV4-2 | ANSQVGGTDTQY
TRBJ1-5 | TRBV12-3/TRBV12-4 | ASNVGGQQSQH
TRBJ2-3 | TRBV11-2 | ASSFPGTDTQY
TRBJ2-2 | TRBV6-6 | ASSPTRNPKTGELF
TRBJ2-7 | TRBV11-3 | ATSLRADSYEQY
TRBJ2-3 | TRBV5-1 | ASSWSGGEDTQY
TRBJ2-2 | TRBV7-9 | ASSGAGTRTNTGDLF
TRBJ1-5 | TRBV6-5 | ASSDLKGNEPQH
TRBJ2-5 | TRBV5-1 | ASSSAGQNQETQY
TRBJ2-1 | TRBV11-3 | ASSAGRYNEQF
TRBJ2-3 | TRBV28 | ASRKAGGAIDTQY